The present TCR beta chain was sequenced within a study of T cells after yellow fever vaccination. Study in general: It was SMART-Seq v4 Ultra Low Input that prepared the fractions with low cell numbers.

TCRdb redid the calling of the 5' RACE reads with MiXCR, one entry per CDR3 protein. The data show about 150,000 distinct CDR3 sequences, with approximately 6.2% seen just once and 2.9% held by the top ten. Points on this clonotype: The target antigen is unknown.

General study results and limits: A weaker secondary response peaked on day 5, the primary on day 15.

The sequencing used CD4+ T cells sorted from PBMCs, collected on the day of the first yellow fever vaccination. The clonotype originates from a man aged 18 to 35 who received the YFV17D yellow fever vaccine.

CDR3: CASSLGLAGGYYEQYF. The CDR3 nucleotides are TGTGCCAGCAGCTTGGGACTAGCGGGGGGTTACTACGAGCAGTACTTC. The rearrangement joins TRBV5-4 to TRBJ2-7; 13 bases are a match to TRBD2. The CDR3 contains 16 residues. V gave up 0 bases and J gave up 3 bases; unmatched junction bases: 3. CDR1 is SGHNT, CDR2 YYREEE, per germline (reference sequence).